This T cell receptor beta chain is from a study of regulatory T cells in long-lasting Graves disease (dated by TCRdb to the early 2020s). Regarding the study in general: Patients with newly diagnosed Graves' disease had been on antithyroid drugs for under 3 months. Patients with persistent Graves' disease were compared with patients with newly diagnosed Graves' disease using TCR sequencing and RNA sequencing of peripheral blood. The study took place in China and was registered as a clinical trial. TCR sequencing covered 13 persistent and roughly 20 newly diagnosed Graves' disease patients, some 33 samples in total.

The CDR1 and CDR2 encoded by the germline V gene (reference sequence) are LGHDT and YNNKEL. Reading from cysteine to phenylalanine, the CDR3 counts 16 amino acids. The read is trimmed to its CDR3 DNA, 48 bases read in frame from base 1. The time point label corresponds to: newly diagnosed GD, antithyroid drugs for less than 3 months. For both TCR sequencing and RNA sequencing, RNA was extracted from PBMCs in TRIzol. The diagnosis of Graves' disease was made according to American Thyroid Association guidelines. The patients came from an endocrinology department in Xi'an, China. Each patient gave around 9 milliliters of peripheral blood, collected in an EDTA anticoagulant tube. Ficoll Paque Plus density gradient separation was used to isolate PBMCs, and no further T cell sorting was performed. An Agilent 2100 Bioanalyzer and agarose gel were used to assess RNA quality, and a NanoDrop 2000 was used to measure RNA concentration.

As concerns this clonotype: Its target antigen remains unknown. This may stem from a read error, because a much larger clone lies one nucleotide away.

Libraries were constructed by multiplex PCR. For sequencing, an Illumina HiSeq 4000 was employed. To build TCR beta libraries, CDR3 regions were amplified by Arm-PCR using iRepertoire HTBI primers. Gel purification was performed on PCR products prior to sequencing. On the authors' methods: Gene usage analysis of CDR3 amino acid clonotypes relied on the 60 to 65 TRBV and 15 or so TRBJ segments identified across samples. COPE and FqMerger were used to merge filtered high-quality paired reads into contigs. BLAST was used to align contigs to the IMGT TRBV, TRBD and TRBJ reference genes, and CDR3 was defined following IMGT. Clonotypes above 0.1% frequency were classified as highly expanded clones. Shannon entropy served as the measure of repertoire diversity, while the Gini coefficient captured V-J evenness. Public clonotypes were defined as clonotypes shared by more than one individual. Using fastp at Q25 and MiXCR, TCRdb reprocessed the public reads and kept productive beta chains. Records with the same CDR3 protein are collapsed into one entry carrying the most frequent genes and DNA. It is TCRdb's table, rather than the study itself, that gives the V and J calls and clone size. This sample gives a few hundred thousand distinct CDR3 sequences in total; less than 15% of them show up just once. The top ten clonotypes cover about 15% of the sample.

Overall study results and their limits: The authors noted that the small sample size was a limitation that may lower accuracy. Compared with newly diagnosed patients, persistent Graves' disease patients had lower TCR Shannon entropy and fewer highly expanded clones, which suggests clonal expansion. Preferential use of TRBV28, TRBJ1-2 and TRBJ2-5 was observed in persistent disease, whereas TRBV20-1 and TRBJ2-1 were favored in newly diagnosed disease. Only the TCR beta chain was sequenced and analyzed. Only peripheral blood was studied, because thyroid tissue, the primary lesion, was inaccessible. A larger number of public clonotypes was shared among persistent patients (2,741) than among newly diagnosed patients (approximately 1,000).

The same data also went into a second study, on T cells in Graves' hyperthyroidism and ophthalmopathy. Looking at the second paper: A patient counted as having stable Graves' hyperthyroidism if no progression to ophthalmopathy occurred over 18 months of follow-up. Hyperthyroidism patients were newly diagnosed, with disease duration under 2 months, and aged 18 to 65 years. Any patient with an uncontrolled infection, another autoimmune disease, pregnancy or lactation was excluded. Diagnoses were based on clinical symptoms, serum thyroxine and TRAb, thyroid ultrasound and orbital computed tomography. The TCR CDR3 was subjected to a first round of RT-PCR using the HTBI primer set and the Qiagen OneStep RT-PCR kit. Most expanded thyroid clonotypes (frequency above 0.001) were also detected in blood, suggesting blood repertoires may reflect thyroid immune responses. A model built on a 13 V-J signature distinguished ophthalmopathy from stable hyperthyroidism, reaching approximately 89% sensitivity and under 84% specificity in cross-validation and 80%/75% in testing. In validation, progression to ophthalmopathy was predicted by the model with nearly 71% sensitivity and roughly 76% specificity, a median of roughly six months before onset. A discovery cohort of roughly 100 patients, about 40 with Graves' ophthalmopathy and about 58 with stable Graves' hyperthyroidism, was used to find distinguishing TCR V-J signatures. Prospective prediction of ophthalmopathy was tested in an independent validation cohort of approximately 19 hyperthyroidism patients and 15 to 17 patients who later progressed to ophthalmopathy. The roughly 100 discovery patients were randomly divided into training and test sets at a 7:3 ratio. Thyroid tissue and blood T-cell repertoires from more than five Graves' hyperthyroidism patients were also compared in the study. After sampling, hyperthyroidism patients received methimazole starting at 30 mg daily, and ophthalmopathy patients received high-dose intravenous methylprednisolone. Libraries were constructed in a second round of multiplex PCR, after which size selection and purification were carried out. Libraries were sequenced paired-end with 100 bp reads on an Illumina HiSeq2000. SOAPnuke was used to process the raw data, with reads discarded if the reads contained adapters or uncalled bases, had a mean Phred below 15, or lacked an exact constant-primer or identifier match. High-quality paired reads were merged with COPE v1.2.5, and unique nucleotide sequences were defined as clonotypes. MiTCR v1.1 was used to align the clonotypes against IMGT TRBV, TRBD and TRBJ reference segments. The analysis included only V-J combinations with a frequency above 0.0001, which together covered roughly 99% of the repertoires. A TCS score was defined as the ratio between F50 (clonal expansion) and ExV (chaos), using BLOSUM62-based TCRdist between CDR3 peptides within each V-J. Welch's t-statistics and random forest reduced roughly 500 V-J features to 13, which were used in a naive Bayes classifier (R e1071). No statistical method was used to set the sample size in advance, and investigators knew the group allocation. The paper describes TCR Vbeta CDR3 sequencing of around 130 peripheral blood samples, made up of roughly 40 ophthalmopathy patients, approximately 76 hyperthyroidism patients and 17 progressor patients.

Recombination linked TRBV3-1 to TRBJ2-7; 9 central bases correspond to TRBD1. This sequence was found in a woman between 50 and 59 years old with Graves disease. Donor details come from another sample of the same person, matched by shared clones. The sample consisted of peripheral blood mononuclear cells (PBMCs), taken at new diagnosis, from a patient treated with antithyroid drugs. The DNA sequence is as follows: TGTGCCAGCAGCCCTCCCCCCGGGACAGGGATCTACGAGCAGCACTTC. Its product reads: CASSPPPGTGIYEQHF.